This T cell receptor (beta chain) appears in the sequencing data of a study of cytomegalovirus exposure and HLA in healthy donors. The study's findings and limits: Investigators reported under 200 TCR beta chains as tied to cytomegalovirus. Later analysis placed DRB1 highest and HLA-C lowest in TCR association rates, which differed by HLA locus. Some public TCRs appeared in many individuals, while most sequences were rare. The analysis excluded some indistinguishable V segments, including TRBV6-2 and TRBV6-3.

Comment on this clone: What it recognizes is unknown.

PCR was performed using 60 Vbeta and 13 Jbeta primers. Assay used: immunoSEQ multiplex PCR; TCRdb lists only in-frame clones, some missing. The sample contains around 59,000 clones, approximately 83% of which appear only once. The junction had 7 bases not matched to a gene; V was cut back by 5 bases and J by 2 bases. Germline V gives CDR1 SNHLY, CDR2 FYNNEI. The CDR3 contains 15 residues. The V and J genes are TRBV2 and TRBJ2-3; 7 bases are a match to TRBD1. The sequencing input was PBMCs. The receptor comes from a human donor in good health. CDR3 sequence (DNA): TGTGCCAGCAGTTCGAGACAGGGTCTCACAGATACGCAGTATTTT. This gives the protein CASSSRQGLTDTQYF.